This record looks at one T cell receptor beta chain sequence and its context. These data come from a study of T cell responses to AZD1222 COVID-19 vaccine. V lost 5 bases, J lost 7 bases, and 12 bases stayed unmatched. In germline, CDR1 is LGHNA, CDR2 YSLEER. The CDR3 sequence is 16 residues long. Measured with immunoSEQ multiplex PCR; TCRdb has only the in-frame clones, and not every one. The sample includes 30,000 to 35,000 clones, around 82% seen only once; the top ten take approximately 4%. The rearrangement uses TRBV4-3 and TRBJ2-1; TRBD2 aligns across 9 bases. This receptor was obtained from an adult who received the AZD1222 COVID-19 vaccine. The material sequenced was peripheral blood, taken 28 days after the second AZD1222 dose. CDR3 in DNA: TGCGCCAGCAGCTTAGCCTTAGCGGGAGTTCGGAATGAGCAGTTCTTC. Translated, it gives CASSLALAGVRNEQFF.